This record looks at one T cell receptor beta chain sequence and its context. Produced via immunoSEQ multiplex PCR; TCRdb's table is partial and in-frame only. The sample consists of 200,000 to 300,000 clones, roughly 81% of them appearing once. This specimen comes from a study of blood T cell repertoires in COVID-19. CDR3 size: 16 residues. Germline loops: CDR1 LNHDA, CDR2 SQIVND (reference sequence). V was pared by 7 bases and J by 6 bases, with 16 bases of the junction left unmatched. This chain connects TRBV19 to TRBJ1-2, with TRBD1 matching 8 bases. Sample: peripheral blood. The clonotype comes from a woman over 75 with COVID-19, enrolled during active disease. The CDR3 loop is CASTANTRTGIDGYTF. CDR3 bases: TGTGCCAGTACCGCGAACACCAGGACAGGGATTGATGGCTACACCTTC.